This TCR beta chain was identified during a study of T cell responses to AZD1222 COVID-19 vaccine listed by TCRdb under 2021. General notes on the study: TCR sequencing was performed for roughly 250 trial participants, of whom some 200 were given two doses of AZD1222 and around 26 were given two doses of MenACWY control vaccine. Trial participants were enrolled by age into 18-55, 56-69 and 70-plus year subgroups, with around 140, 26 and 57 TCR-sequenced participants respectively. Overall study outcomes, separate from this receptor: The 56-69-year group was small, and its depth increase did not reach significance, likely because of low power. Epitopes outside the regions mutated in the B.1.351 and B.1.1.7 variants were reportedly recognized by nearly half of the unique spike-specific TCRs. Most participants were white British and females outnumbered males, and the authors suggested that clonal diversity may have been underestimated. After two AZD1222 doses, spike-specific TCR breadth and depth were significantly higher than at day 0 and than in MenACWY recipients. The whole spike protein was spanned by vaccine-associated CD4 TCRs, and dominant responses were seen in regions 160-218 and 743-854. No day 14 peak-response samples were available, so repertoires were characterized only after the peak T cell response. Only a handful of AZD1222 recipients were SARS-CoV-2 seropositive at baseline, limiting conclusions about previously exposed vaccinees.

On this clone: What antigen it recognizes has not been identified. Base qualities are missing; no much larger clone stands one base away.

The time point label for this specimen denotes: about 28 days (+/-7) after the second vaccine dose. Because spike-specific TCR depth and breadth did not differ between the two schedules, AZD1222 recipients who got a second dose at roughly 4 weeks were pooled with those who got a second dose at roughly 12 weeks. The vaccinee samples were drawn from two UK trials, COV001 and COV002, one of which was a single-blind randomized controlled phase 2/3 trial testing AZD1222 (ChAdOx1 nCoV-19) in healthy adults. Trial participant PBMC samples were collected at day 0 and day 28 after the second dose for TCRbeta chain sequencing. The CDR3 regions of human TCRbeta chains were subjected to immunosequencing. The authors' pipeline ran thus. Repertoire TCRs were matched against a reference library of SARS-CoV-2-specific TCRs generated with the MIRA antigen-specificity platform. Breadth was defined as the fraction of unique TCRs that were SARS-CoV-2-associated, and depth was defined as the fraction of total T cells that were SARS-CoV-2-associated. Using the MIRA data, every spike-specific TCR was mapped to the spike region that the TCR reacted to and assigned to either a CD4 or a CD8 class. Log10-transformed breadth and depth values were compared by one-way ANOVA with Sidak's multiple comparisons tests. TCRdb retrieved this table from immuneACCESS and kept in-frame rearrangements only. Not all clones are present; in checked studies, unresolved V genes account for under half, and no reason is known for the remainder. The V and J calls and clone size come from that table; D and trimming were worked out from the DNA. The sample data list about 90,000 clones, and 85% of these were observed just once. Together, the top ten hold roughly 4.3% of the sample.

The germline V gene encodes CDR1 SGDLS and CDR2 YYNGEE. From the cysteine through the phenylalanine, the CDR3 covers 15 amino acids. The only DNA kept is the CDR3, 45 bases in frame from the first base. V lost 3 bases and J lost 8 bases; the stretch between them is 20 bases long. Recombination joined TRBV9 with TRBJ1-2; TRBD1 is a possible D gene, resting on 5 matching bases. The sequencing used peripheral blood, collected 28 days after the second AZD1222 dose. The TCR comes from an adult who received the AZD1222 COVID-19 vaccine. This receptor carries the CDR3 CASSARPRGRVGYTF. The sequenced DNA is TGTGCCAGCAGCGCCAGGCCCCGGGGCCGAGTGGGCTACACCTTC.